This T cell receptor beta chain was documented in a study of siplizumab effects on memory and regulatory T cells. Notes on the study in general: There appeared to be greater diversity in naive T cells than in memory cells, and naive T cells seemed major contributors to the alloresponse. Of the alloreactive clones, only a minor fraction mapped to unstimulated subsets. No naive or memory phenotype could be assigned to roughly 75-96% of proliferating clones. Siplizumab significantly reduced alloreactive sequences traceable to unstimulated CD4+ memory cells.

Only in-frame clones appear in the TCRdb table, and some are missing; sequencing was by immunoSEQ multiplex PCR. The data show about 100,000 clones, around 90% seen once. Concerning this clone: The target antigen is unknown.

This TCR derives from a human donor in good health. The sequencing sample was made of non-Treg CD4+ T cells sorted from blood.

As DNA, the CDR3 is TGTGCCAGCAGTGAAGCAGGGGCAGGGTCGGGCACTGAAGCTTTCTTT. It yields the protein CASSEAGAGSGTEAFF. The rearrangement links TRBV6-1 to TRBJ1-1; D possibly corresponds to TRBD1 (5 bases). Germline-derived CDR1 and CDR2 are MNHNS and SASEGT. The ends were cut back, 0 bases at V and 4 bases at J, with 15 bases in the middle. This CDR3 has 16 amino acids.